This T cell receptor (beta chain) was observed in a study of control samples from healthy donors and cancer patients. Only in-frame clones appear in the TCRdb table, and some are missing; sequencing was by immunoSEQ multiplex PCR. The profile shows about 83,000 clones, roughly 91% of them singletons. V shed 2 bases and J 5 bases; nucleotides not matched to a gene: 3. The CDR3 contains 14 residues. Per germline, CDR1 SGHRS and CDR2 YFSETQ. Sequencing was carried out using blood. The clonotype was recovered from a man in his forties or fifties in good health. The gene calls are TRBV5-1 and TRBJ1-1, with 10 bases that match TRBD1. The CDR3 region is CASSLTGQGTEAFF. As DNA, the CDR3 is TGCGCCAGCAGCTTAACGGGACAGGGGACTGAAGCTTTCTTT.